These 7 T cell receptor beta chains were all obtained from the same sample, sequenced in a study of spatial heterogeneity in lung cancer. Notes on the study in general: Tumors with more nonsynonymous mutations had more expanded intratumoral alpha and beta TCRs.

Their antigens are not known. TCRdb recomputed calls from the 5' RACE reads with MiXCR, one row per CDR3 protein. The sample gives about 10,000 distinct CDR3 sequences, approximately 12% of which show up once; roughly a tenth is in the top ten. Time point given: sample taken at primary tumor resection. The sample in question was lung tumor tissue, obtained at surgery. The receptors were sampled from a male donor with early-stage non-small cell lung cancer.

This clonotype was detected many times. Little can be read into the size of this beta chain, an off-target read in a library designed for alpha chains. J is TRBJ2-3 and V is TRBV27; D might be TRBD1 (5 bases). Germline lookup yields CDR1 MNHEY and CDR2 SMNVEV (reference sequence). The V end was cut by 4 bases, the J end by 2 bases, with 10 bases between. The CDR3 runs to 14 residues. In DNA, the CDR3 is TGTGCCAGCAGTTCTCAGGGCCCCACAGATACGCAGTATTTT. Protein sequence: CASSSQGPTDTQYF.

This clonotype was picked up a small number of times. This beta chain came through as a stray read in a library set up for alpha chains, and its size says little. The CDR3 bases are TGTGCCAGCAAGAGAAGCCAACAAGATGGGTACGAGCAGTACTTC. Amino acid sequence: CASKRSQQDGYEQYF. The V call is TRBV6-5, the J call TRBJ2-7; D is undetermined. V dropped 7 bases and J dropped 4 bases, with 20 bases sitting between them. CDR1 is MNHEY and CDR2 is SVGAGI in the germline V gene. CDR3 length equals 15 residues.

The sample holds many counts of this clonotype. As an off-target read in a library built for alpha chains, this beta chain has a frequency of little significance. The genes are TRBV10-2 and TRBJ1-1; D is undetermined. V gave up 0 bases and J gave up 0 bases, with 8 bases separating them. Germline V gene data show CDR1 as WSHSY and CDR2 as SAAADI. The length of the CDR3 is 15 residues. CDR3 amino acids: CASSESEGLNTEAFF. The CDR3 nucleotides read TGCGCCAGCAGTGAGTCTGAGGGTTTGAACACTGAAGCTTTCTTT.

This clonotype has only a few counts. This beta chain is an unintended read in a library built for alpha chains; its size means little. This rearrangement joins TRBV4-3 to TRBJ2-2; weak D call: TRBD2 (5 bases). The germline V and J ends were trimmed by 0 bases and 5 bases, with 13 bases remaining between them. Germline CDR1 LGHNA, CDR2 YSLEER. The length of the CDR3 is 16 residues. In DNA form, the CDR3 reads TGCGCCAGCAGCCAAGATCACCGGGGTAGTACCGGGGAGCTGTTTTTT. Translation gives CASSQDHRGSTGELFF.

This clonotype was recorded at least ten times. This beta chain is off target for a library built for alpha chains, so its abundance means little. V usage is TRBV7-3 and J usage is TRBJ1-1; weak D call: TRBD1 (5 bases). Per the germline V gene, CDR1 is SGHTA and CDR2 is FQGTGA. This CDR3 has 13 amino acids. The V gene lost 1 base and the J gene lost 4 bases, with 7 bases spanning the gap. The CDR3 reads CASSLRGSTEAFF. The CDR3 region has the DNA TGTGCCAGCAGCTTAAGGGGCAGCACTGAAGCTTTCTTT.

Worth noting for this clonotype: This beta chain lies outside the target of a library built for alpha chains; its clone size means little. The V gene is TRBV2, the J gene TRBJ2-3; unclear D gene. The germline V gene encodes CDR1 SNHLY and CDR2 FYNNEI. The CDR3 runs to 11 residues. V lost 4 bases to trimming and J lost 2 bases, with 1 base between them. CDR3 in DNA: TGTGCCAGCAGTGCCACAGATACGCAGTATTTT. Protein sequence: CASSATDTQYF. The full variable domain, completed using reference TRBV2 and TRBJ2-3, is EPEVTQTPSHQVTQMGQEVILRCVPISNHLYFYWYRQILGQKVEFLVSFYNNEISEKSEIFDDQFSVERPDGSNFTLKIRSTKLEDSAMYFCASSATDTQYFGPGTRLTVL.

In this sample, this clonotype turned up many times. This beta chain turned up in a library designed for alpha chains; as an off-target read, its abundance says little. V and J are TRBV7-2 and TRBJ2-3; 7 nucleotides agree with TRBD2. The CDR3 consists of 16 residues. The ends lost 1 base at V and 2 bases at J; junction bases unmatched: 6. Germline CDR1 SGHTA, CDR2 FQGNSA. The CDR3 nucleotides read TGTGCCAGCAGCTTAGTAGTCGGGAGGAACACAGATACGCAGTATTTT. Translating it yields CASSLVVGRNTDTQYF.